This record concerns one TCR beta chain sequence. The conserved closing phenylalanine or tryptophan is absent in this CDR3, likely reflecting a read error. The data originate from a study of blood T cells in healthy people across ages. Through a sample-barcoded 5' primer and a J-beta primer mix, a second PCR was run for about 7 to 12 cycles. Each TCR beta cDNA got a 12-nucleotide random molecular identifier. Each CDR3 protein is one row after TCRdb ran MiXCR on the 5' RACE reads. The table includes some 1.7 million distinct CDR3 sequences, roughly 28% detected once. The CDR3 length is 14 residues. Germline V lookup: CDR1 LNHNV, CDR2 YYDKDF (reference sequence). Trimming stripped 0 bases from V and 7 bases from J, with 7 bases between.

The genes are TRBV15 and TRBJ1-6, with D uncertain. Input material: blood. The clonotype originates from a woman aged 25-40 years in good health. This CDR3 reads CATSRDIRNSPLHL. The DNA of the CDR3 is TGTGCCACCAGCAGAGATATCAGAAATTCACCCCTCCACTTG.